This TCR beta chain was obtained from a study of CD8 T cells in ankylosing spondylitis. Study-level results: Significantly higher representation of disease-linked clones was reported for matched ankylosing spondylitis synovial fluid.

The CDR3 totals 12 residues. V was clipped by 0 bases and J by 11 bases, with 8 bases between them. The germline CDR1 and CDR2 sequences are ENHRY and SYGVKD. TCRdb called the 5' RACE reads again in MiXCR, with one record for every CDR3 protein. The sample records almost 45,000 distinct CDR3 sequences, about 11% being singletons. This clonotype was seen repeatedly, ten times or more. Its antigen is as yet unknown. The sequenced sample consisted of blood, either unsorted or a sorted T cell fraction (not recorded which). This chain links TRBV10-3 with TRBJ1-3; no reliable D call. The source of this sequence is a male donor with ankylosing spondylitis or in good health (not recorded which). CDR3 in DNA: TGTGCCATCAGTGAGTCGTCTGGGGCCATATATTTT. Its protein product is CAISESSGAIYF.